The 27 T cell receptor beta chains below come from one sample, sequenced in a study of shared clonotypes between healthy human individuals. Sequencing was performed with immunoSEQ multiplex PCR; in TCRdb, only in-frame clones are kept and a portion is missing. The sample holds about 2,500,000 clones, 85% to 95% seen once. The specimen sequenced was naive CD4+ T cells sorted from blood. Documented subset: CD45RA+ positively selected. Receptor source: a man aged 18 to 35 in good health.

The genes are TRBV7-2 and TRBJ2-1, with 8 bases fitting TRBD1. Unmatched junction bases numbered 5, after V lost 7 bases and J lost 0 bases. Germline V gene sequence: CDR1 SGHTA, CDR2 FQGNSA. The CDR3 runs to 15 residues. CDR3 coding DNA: TGTGCCAGCAAAAACGACAGGGGCTCCTACAATGAGCAGTTCTTC. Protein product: CASKNDRGSYNEQFF.

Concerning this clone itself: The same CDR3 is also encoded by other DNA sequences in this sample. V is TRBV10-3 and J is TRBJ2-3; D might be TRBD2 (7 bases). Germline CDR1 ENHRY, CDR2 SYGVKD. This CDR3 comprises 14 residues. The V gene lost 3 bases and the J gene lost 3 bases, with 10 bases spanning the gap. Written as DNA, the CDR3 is TGTGCCATCAGTGACGGGGGGCGGACAGATACGCAGTATTTT. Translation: CAISDGGRTDTQYF.

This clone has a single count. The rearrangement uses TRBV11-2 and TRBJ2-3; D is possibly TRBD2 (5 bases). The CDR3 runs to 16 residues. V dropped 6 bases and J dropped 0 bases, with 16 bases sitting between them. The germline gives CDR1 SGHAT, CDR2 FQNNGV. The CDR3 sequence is CASRHQRPGSTDTQYF. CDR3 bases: TGTGCCAGCAGACACCAACGTCCGGGGAGCACAGATACGCAGTATTTT.

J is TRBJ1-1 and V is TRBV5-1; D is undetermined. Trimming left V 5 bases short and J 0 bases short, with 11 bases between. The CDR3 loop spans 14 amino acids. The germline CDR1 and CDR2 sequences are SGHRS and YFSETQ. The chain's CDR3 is CASSDGVLNTEAFF. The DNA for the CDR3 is TGCGCCAGCAGTGACGGCGTATTGAACACTGAAGCTTTCTTT.

CDR3 in amino acids: CAWSVRSRSGQYF. CDR3 nucleotides: TGTGCCTGGAGTGTTCGGAGTCGCTCAGGGCAGTACTTC. The rearrangement joins TRBV30 to TRBJ2-7; D gene unclear. V was cut by 0 bases and J by 9 bases, with 15 bases left in between. The CDR3 is 13 residues long. CDR1 GTSNPN and CDR2 SVGIG come from the germline V gene (reference sequence).

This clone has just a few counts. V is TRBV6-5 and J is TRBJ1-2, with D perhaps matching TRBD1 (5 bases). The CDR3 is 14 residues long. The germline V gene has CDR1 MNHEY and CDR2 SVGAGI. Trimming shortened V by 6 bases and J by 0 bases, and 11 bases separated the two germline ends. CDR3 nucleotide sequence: TGTGCCAGCAGATCTCAGGGTTCTAACTATGGCTACACCTTC. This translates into CASRSQGSNYGYTF.

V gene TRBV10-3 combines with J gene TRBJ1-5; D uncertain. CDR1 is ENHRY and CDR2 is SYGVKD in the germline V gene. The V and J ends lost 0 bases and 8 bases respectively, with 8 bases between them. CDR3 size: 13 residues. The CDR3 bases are TGTGCCATCAGTGAGTCGAGTGAAGAGCCCCAGCATTTT. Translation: CAISESSEEPQHF.

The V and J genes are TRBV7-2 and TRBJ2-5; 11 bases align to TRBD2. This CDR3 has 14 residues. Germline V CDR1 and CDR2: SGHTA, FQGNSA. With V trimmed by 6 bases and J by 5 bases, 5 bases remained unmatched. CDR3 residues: CASRLAGAGETQYF. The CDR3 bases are TGTGCCAGCAGACTAGCGGGAGCAGGGGAGACCCAGTACTTC.

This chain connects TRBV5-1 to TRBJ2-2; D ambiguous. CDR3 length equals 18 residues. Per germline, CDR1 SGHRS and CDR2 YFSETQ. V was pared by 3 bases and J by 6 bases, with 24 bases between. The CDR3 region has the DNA TGCGCCAGCAGCTCCCCCCCCGGCTCCCCTCTTACGGCCGGGGAGCTGTTTTTT. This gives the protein CASSSPPGSPLTAGELFF.

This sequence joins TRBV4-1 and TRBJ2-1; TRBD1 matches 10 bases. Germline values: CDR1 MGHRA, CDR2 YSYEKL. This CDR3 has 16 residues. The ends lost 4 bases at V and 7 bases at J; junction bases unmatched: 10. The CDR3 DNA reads TGCGCCAGCAGCCGACCGGGACAGGGGTTGGGTAATGAGCAGTTCTTC. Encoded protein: CASSRPGQGLGNEQFF.

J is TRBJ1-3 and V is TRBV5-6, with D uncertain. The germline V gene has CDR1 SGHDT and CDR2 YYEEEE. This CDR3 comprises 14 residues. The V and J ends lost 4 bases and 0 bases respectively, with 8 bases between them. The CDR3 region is CASSRWVSGNTIYF. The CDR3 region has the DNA TGTGCCAGCAGCCGGTGGGTCTCTGGAAACACCATATATTTT.

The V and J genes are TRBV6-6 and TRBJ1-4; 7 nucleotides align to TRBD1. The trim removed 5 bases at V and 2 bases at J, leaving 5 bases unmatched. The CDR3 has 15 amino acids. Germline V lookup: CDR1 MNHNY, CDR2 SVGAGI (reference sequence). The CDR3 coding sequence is TGTGCCAGCAGTCTTCGACAGGGTACTAATGAAAAACTGTTTTTT. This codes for CASSLRQGTNEKLFF.

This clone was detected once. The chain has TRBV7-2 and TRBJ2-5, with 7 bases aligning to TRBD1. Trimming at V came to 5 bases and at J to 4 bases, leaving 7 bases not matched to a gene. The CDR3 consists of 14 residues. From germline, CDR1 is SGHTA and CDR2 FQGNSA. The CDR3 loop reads CASSQSTGSETQYF. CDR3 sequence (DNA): TGTGCCAGCAGCCAGTCGACAGGGTCAGAGACCCAGTACTTC.

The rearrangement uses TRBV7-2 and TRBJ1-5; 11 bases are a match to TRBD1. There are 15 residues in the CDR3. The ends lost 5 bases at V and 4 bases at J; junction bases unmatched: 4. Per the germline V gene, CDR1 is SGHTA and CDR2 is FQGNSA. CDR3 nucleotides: TGTGCCAGCAGCACGGGACAGGGGGGGAATCAGCCCCAGCATTTT. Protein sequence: CASSTGQGGNQPQHF.

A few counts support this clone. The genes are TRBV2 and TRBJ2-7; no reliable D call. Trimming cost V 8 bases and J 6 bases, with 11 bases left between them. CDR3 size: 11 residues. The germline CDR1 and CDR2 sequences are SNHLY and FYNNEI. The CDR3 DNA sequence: TGTGCCAGCTCCTCCACGGGCGAGCAGTACTTC. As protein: CASSSTGEQYF.

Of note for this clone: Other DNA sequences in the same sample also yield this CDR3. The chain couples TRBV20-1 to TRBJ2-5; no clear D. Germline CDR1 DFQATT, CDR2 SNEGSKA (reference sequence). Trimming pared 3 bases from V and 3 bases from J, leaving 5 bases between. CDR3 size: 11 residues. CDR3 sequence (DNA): TGCAGTGCTAGTCCAGAAGAGACCCAGTACTTC. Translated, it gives CSASPEETQYF.

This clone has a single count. For the CDR3, the DNA is TGTGCCAGCAGCTACCAGACCGGCTCTGGAAACACCATATATTTT. Amino acid sequence: CASSYQTGSGNTIYF. This chain uses TRBV7-2 with TRBJ1-3; D is ambiguous. Germline V gene data show CDR1 as SGHTA and CDR2 as FQGNSA. V was pared by 4 bases and J by 0 bases, with 10 bases between. The CDR3 has 15 residues. Using reference TRBV7-2 and TRBJ1-3 for the parts outside the CDR3, the full variable domain is GAGVSQSPSNKVTEKGKDVELRCDPISGHTALYWYRQSLGQGLEFLIYFQGNSAPDKSGLPSDRFSAERTGGSVSTLTIQRTQQEDSAVYLCASSYQTGSGNTIYFGEGSWLTVV.

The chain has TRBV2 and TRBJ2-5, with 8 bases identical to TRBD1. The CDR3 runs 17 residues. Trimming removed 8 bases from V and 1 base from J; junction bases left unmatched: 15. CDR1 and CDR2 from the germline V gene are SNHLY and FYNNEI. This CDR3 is CASPLGQGATIQETQYF. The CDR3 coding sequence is TGTGCCAGCCCTCTTGGGCAGGGGGCGACGATCCAAGAGACCCAGTACTTC.

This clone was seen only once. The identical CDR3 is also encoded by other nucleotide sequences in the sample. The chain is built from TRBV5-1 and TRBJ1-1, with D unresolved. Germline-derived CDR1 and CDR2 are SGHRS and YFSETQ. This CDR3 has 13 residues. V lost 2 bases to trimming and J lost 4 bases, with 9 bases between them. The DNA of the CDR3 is TGCGCCAGCAGCTTCGAAGGGAGCACTGAAGCTTTCTTT. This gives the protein CASSFEGSTEAFF.

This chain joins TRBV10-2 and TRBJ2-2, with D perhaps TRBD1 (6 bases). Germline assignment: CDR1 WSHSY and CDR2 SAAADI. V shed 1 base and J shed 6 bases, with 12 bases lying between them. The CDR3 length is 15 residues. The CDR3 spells CASSEFQGKPGELFF. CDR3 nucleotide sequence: TGCGCCAGCAGTGAGTTTCAGGGGAAGCCCGGGGAGCTGTTTTTT.

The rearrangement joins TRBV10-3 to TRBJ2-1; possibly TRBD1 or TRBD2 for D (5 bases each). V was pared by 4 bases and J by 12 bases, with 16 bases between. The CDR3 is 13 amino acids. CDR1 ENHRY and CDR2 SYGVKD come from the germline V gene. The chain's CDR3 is CAISAGLAEGQFF. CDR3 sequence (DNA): TGTGCCATCAGTGCAGGGCTAGCTGAGGGGCAGTTCTTC.

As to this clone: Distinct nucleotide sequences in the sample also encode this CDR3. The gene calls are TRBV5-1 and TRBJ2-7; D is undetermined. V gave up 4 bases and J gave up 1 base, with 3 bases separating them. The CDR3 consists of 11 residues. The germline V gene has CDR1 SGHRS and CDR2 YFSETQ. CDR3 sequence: CASSGSYEQYF. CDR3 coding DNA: TGCGCCAGCAGCGGATCCTACGAGCAGTACTTC.

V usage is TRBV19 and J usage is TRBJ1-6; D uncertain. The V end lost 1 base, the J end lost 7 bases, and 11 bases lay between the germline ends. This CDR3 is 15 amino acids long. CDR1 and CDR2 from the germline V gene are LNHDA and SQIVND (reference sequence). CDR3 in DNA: TGTGCCAGTAGTATAGGGACCGATATCAATTCACCCCTCCACTTT. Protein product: CASSIGTDINSPLHF.

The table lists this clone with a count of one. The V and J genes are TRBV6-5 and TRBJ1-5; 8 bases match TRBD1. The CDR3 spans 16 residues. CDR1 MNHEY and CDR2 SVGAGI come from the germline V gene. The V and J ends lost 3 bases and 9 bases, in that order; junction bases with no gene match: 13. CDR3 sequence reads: CASSYSPQGTGVPQHF. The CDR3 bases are TGTGCCAGCAGTTATTCACCCCAAGGGACAGGCGTGCCCCAGCATTTT.

DNA for the CDR3: TGTGCCAGCAGCGACAGGGGGCAGGAGGGTGAAAAACTGTTTTTT. Protein sequence: CASSDRGQEGEKLFF. V is TRBV7-9 and J is TRBJ1-4; 10 nucleotides match TRBD1. From germline, CDR1 is SEHNR and CDR2 FQNEAQ (reference sequence). The V segment lost 5 bases and the J segment 7 bases; nucleotides outside the gene matches: 7. The CDR3 sequence is 15 residues long.

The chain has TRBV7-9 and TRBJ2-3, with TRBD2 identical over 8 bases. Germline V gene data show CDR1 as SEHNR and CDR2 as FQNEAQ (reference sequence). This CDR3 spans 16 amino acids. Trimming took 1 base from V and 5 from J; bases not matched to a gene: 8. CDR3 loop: CASSLGGAGDQDTQYF. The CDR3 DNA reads TGTGCCAGCAGCTTAGGAGGAGCGGGGGACCAAGATACGCAGTATTTT.

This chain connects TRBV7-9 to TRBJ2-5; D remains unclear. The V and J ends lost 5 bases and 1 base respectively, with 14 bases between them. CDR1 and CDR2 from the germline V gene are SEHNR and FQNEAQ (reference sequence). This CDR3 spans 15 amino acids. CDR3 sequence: CASSPTESSQETQYF. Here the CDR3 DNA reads TGTGCCAGCAGCCCCACGGAGAGTTCCCAAGAGACCCAGTACTTC.